These T cell receptor beta chains were read from a single sample in a study of T cell responses to AZD1222 COVID-19 vaccine. Some clones are missing from TCRdb's copy, which holds only in-frame ones; the method was immunoSEQ multiplex PCR. Here the sample spans some 39,000 clones, about 90% being singletons. Sample: peripheral blood, taken 28 days after the second AZD1222 dose. The receptors here all came from an adult who received the AZD1222 COVID-19 vaccine. Each CDR3 is given with its conserved first and last residue. D genes are given only for firm matches. Clone sizes are given selectively: once, few, many, or a class where the clone is expanded.

J: TRBJ1-4; size: few; V: TRBV30; D: NA; CDR3: CAWSRRDGAEKLFF; DNA: TGTGCCTGGAGCCGCAGGGACGGGGCTGAAAAACTGTTTTTT
J: TRBJ1-6; size: NA; V: TRBV7-9; D: NA; CDR3: CASDSSDNSPLHF; DNA: TGTGCCTCCGACAGTTCCGATAATTCACCCCTCCACTTT
J: TRBJ2-1; size: NA; V: TRBV7-6; D: TRBD2; CDR3: CASSSLVGGGVRSTEQFF; DNA: TGTGCCAGCAGCTCCCTCGTGGGCGGGGGGGTCAGGTCCACTGAGCAGTTCTTC
J: TRBJ1-2; size: NA; V: TRBV7-9; D: NA; CDR3: CASSHSQPVSRGYTF; DNA: TGTGCCAGCAGCCATTCCCAGCCGGTCAGCAGGGGCTACACCTTC
J: TRBJ2-1; size: NA; V: TRBV4-2; D: TRBD2; CDR3: CASSQGCGAGLLYYHSYNEQFF; DNA: TGTGCCAGCAGCCAAGGGTGTGGGGCGGGACTACTGTACTATCACTCCTACAATGAGCAGTTCTTC
J: TRBJ2-5; size: NA; V: TRBV7-8; D: NA; CDR3: CASSLALAYQETQYF; DNA: TGTGCCAGCAGCTTAGCGCTAGCGTACCAAGAGACCCAGTACTTC
J: TRBJ1-2; size: NA; V: TRBV4-3; D: NA; CDR3: CASSQDRGRVITF; DNA: TGCGCCAGCAGCCAAGATCGGGGTAGGGTGATAACCTTC
J: TRBJ1-5; size: once; V: TRBV6-5; D: NA; CDR3: CASTNRDKNQPQHF; DNA: TGTGCCAGCACTAACCGGGACAAAAATCAGCCCCAGCATTTT
J: TRBJ2-6; size: NA; V: TRBV11-3; D: NA; CDR3: CASSLDSRAAGANVLTF; DNA: TGTGCCAGCAGCTTAGATAGCAGGGCGGCTGGGGCCAACGTCCTGACTTTC
J: TRBJ1-1; size: NA; V: TRBV10-2; D: NA; CDR3: CASSDRVVGAFF; DNA: TGCGCCAGCAGTGACAGGGTTGTGGGAGCTTTCTTT
J: TRBJ1-1; size: few; V: TRBV9; D: NA; CDR3: CASSPLTMNTEAFF; DNA: TGTGCCAGCAGCCCCTTAACCATGAACACTGAAGCTTTCTTT
J: TRBJ1-5; size: NA; V: TRBV6-2/TRBV6-3; D: NA; CDR3: CASSYSQSRPQHF; DNA: TGTGCCAGCAGTTACTCCCAGAGCAGGCCCCAGCATTTT
J: TRBJ2-5; size: NA; V: TRBV14; D: NA; CDR3: CASSHQRKTQYF; DNA: TGTGCCAGCAGCCACCAGAGGAAGACCCAGTACTTC
J: TRBJ1-1; size: NA; V: TRBV5-8; D: NA; CDR3: CASSLLGGTEAFF; DNA: TGTGCCAGCAGCTTGTTGGGGGGCACTGAAGCTTTCTTT
J: TRBJ2-7; size: NA; V: TRBV5-6; D: TRBD1; CDR3: CASSLAGTAAYEQYF; DNA: TGTGCCAGCAGCTTGGCCGGGACAGCAGCCTACGAGCAGTACTTC
J: TRBJ2-1; size: NA; V: TRBV30; D: TRBD2; CDR3: CAWSVRSGGLNEQFF; DNA: TGTGCCTGGAGTGTACGGTCGGGGGGACTCAATGAGCAGTTCTTC
J: TRBJ2-5; size: NA; V: TRBV2; D: NA; CDR3: CASNKMDGAGETQYF; DNA: TGTGCCAGCAACAAGATGGACGGCGCCGGTGAGACCCAGTACTTC
J: TRBJ1-4; size: NA; V: TRBV19; D: NA; CDR3: CASSVNGRYNEKLFF; DNA: TGTGCCAGTAGTGTTAACGGCCGCTATAATGAAAAACTGTTTTTT
J: TRBJ1-1; size: once; V: TRBV5-8; D: NA; CDR3: CASNPTGFTGLNTEAFF; DNA: TGTGCCAGCAATCCGACAGGTTTTACGGGTCTGAACACTGAAGCTTTCTTT
J: TRBJ1-5; size: NA; V: TRBV4-3; D: TRBD1; CDR3: CASSQQDREDQPQHF; DNA: TGCGCCAGCAGCCAACAGGACAGGGAGGACCAGCCCCAGCATTTT
J: TRBJ2-3; size: NA; V: TRBV19; D: TRBD2; CDR3: CASSSPAGGITDTQYF; DNA: TGTGCCAGTAGTTCACCAGCGGGGGGGATAACAGATACGCAGTATTTT
J: TRBJ2-2; size: NA; V: TRBV7-8; D: NA; CDR3: CASSPGLSNTGELFF; DNA: TGTGCCAGCAGCCCGGGACTCTCGAACACCGGGGAGCTGTTTTTT
J: TRBJ1-1; size: NA; V: TRBV14; D: NA; CDR3: CASSQETPNTEAFF; DNA: TGTGCCAGCAGCCAAGAGACCCCGAACACTGAAGCTTTCTTT
J: TRBJ2-7; size: NA; V: TRBV11-3; D: TRBD1; CDR3: CASSSGTGPYEQYF; DNA: TGTGCCAGCAGCTCCGGGACAGGGCCCTACGAGCAGTACTTC
J: TRBJ1-6; size: NA; V: TRBV6-5; D: TRBD1; CDR3: CATQFSQGARSPLHF; DNA: TGTGCCACCCAGTTCTCACAGGGGGCTCGGTCACCCCTCCACTTT
J: TRBJ2-5; size: NA; V: TRBV5-8; D: NA; CDR3: CASSLAQTLVETQYF; DNA: TGTGCCAGCAGCTTGGCGCAGACCCTTGTGGAGACCCAGTACTTC
J: TRBJ1-5; size: NA; V: TRBV4-2; D: NA; CDR3: CASSQAGDQPQHF; DNA: TGTGCCAGCAGCCAAGCGGGCGATCAGCCCCAGCATTTT
J: TRBJ1-2; size: NA; V: TRBV19; D: TRBD1; CDR3: CASSTSDRGGYTF; DNA: TGTGCCAGTAGTACCTCCGACAGGGGTGGCTACACCTTC
J: TRBJ1-1; size: once; V: TRBV5-6; D: NA; CDR3: CASSLAGLIGFNTEAFF; DNA: TGTGCCAGCAGCTTGGCAGGGTTAATCGGTTTTAACACTGAAGCTTTCTTT